This TCR beta chain appears in the sequencing data of a study of beta chain features in type 1 diabetes listed by TCRdb under 2018. General notes on the study: Patients and healthy donors did not differ in mean age, gender distribution, total cell number or subset yield. A total of 100 million to 110 million sorted cells were examined across all samples, and a strong correlation was observed between cell number per subset and RNA yield. In the study, recently diagnosed type 1 diabetes patients and matched healthy donors were compared on the TCRB repertoires of their sorted circulating CD4+ T cell subsets. Regulatory and stem cell-like memory subsets were obtained from only 8 patients and roughly eight healthy donors, while naive and central memory subsets were obtained from all 30 or so donors. The study at large found these results: Because cDNA was sequenced instead of genomic DNA, activated cells with high expression could be over-represented, although the groups did not differ in activation or CD3 levels. At VDJ recombination sites, patients with type 1 diabetes made fewer insertions and deleted more nucleotides, a pattern implying thymic rearrangement abnormalities. A moderate but significant shortening of TCRB CDR3 length was observed in type 1 diabetes patients in all four CD4+ subsets. The naive, central memory and regulatory TCRB repertoires appeared to resemble one another more closely among patients than among healthy donors. PCR might favor shorter templates, but patient and control samples were amplified and corrected together, so any skew would affect both groups equally. HLA sub-analyses involved small numbers of individuals, so any influence of HLA type on TCRB rearrangement remained unresolved.

From each donor, a single peripheral blood sample of about 100 mL on average was drawn into heparinised tubes. A BD FACSAria II was used to sort naive, central memory, regulatory and stem cell-like memory CD4+ T cells with a panel that included CD45RO, CCR7, CD25, CD127, CD95 and CD27. A purity above 98% was achieved for all sorted populations. PBMCs were isolated immediately by Lymphoprep density gradient centrifugation and stained directly without culture. So that batch effects would be minimized, each experiment stained and sorted samples in pairs, pairing one healthy donor with one patient. The entire amount of isolated RNA was reverse transcribed using the High Capacity cDNA Reverse Transcription Kit, so the sequenced TCRB transcripts were expressed ones. Deep immunoSEQ sequencing was performed on naive, central memory and regulatory T cell samples, with an average of roughly 3.6 million total reads per sample. Sorted cells were lysed in RLT buffer and RNA was extracted with DNase-treated RNeasy Micro or Mini kits, depending on cell number. Each cell subset was processed separately to prevent cross-contamination, with patient and healthy donor samples processed together. The immunoSEQ multiplex PCR was used to amplify TCRB sequences from cDNA, yielding 87-bp fragments that span the CDR3 region. Sequencing of the amplicons was done on the Illumina HiSeq platform. The paper's data handling went like this. Synthetic template baselines were used to correct PCR bias computationally, reads within Hamming distance 2 were collapsed together, and singletons that could not be merged were discarded. Reads were aligned against IMGT to assign V, D and J genes, CDR3 length and insertions or deletions at six rearrangement sites. Clonotype counts were normalized to sorted cell number within each subset before computing true diversity and Gini coefficients with the tcR R package. The overlap coefficient, calculated on TCRB nucleotide sequences, was used to quantify repertoire sharing. Out-of-frame TCRB sequences from naive cells were analyzed to stand in for the pre-selection repertoire. The table comes from immuneACCESS by way of TCRdb, which keeps in-frame sequences with V and J called. Part of the clones is missing from these tables; in studies checked, under half for an unresolved V gene and the rest for unknown reasons. From that table come the V and J calls and clone size; the DNA was used to work out D and trimming. This sample is represented by over 650,000 clones; about 14% of them were singletons. In total, the top ten clones hold 0.03% to 0.045% of the sample.

As to this clone: This receptor's antigen is unknown. Per-base quality was not reported, and no clone a single base away is much larger than it.

Sequencing used naive CD4+ T cells from blood. The sample's cell subset or site label, in plain terms: true naive CD4+ T cells. The sequence was collected from a man younger than 30 with type 1 diabetes.

This receptor has the CDR3 CAWSRGEDYGYTF. The nucleotide sequence reads TGTGCCTGGAGTCGGGGGGAAGACTATGGCTACACCTTC. Recombination linked TRBV30 to TRBJ1-2; a tentative D match to TRBD1 spans 5 bases. Its CDR3 holds 13 amino acids, cysteine through phenylalanine. The entry retains the CDR3 DNA only, 39 bases that are in frame from base 1. V lost 2 bases and J lost 3 bases; the stretch between them is 10 bases long. The germline V gene (reference sequence) supplies CDR1 GTSNPN and CDR2 SVGIG.